Ten or more counts support the clone carrying this T cell receptor beta chain. The target antigen is unknown. The data belong to a study of T cells in Graves' hyperthyroidism and ophthalmopathy. On the study more broadly: Blood from the periphery was taken at initial diagnosis, before any treatment.

Study-level findings and limits: Model output signaled ophthalmopathy a median around 6.9 months ahead of onset.

The germline V gene has CDR1 LNHDA and CDR2 SQIVND (reference sequence). There are 13 residues in the CDR3. Between the trimmed V and J ends, which lost 5 bases and 3 bases, there was a span of 10 bases. The source material, RNA transcripts, was used to amplify TCR beta CDR3 regions. HTBI primers drove first-round RT-PCR of the TCR CDR3. Using its own MiXCR run on the multiplex PCR reads, TCRdb lists one record per CDR3 protein. The sample records 250,000 or so distinct CDR3 sequences, roughly 15% being singletons. Patients showing uncontrolled infection, other autoimmune disease, pregnancy or lactation were ineligible.

This clonotype was sampled from a woman between 45 and 65 years old with Graves' hyperthyroidism that later progressed to Graves' ophthalmopathy. Sequencing input: blood. V is TRBV19 and J is TRBJ1-2; a possible D gene is TRBD1 (6 bases). In nucleotides, the CDR3 is TGTGCCAGTAGTGTGGACAGATACTATGGCTACACCTTC. Its protein is CASSVDRYYGYTF.